These 8 T cell receptor beta chains were all obtained from the same sample, sequenced in a study of blood T cell repertoires in COVID-19. Clones were sequenced by immunoSEQ multiplex PCR, and TCRdb holds only the in-frame ones, with some missing. The table has 250,000 to 350,000 clones, roughly 87% seen once. Sample: peripheral blood. The receptors were sampled from a woman aged 50 to 60 who had recovered from COVID-19.

This CDR3 reads CAWRRTSSSYNEQFF. Here the CDR3 DNA reads TGTGCCTGGAGGAGGACTAGCAGCTCCTACAATGAGCAGTTCTTC. The chain carries TRBV30 and TRBJ2-1; 8 bases are a match to TRBD2. Germline V gene sequence: CDR1 GTSNPN, CDR2 SVGIG (reference sequence). The CDR3 loop spans 15 amino acids. V was pared by 3 bases and J by 0 bases, with 4 bases of the junction left unmatched.

This chain joins TRBV19 and TRBJ2-1, with TRBD2 matching over 8 bases. Germline V gives CDR1 LNHDA, CDR2 SQIVND (reference sequence). The V gene end was trimmed by 6 bases and the J gene end by 8 bases; junction bases not matched to a gene: 3. The CDR3 runs 12 residues. CDR3 loop: CASRRRGDEQFF. For the CDR3, the DNA is TGTGCCAGTAGACGGCGGGGGGATGAGCAGTTCTTC. Using reference TRBV19 and TRBJ2-1 for the parts outside the CDR3, the full variable domain is DGGITQSPKYLFRKEGQNVTLSCEQNLNHDAMYWYRQDPGQGLRLIYYSQIVNDFQKGDIAEGYSVSREKKESFPLTVTSAQKNPTAFYLCASRRRGDEQFFGPGTRLTVL.

CDR3 loop: CASSYSITVAYEQYF. In DNA form, the CDR3 reads TGTGCCAGCAGTTACTCGATAACAGTAGCCTACGAGCAGTACTTC. The chain uses TRBV6-5 and TRBJ2-7; D gene unclear. This CDR3 has 15 amino acids. The V end was cut by 0 bases, the J end by 2 bases, with 11 bases between. Germline V gene lookup returns CDR1 MNHEY and CDR2 SVGAGI.

This clone was observed once. The rearrangement joins TRBV18 to TRBJ2-3; the D gene is possibly TRBD1 (5 bases). The CDR3 is made up of 16 amino acids. V lost 1 base, J lost 3 bases, and 14 bases lay in between. CDR1 and CDR2 from the germline V gene are KGHSH and LQKENI. The CDR3 loop is CASSPLMTKGTDTQYF. The DNA of the CDR3 is TGTGCCAGCTCACCACTAATGACGAAGGGGACAGATACGCAGTATTTT. Together with reference TRBV18 and TRBJ2-3, the CDR3 gives the full variable domain: NAGVMQNPRHLVRRRGQEARLRCSPMKGHSHVYWYRQLPEEGLKFMVYLQKENIIDESGMPKERFSAEFPKEGPSILRIQQVVRGDSAAYFCASSPLMTKGTDTQYFGPGTRLTVL.

The V call is TRBV21-1, the J call TRBJ2-1; TRBD2 is the table's D call, not checked against the DNA. TRBV21-1 is marked as a pseudogene. The CDR3 length is 17 residues. CDR3 residues: CASSIYSGIGRGWEQFF. CDR3 DNA sequence: TGTGCCAGCAGCATATACTCCGGGATAGGTCGGGGGTGGGAGCAGTTCTTC.

The CDR3, as DNA: TGCGCCAGCAAGGAGGGGACTAGCGGTAACACCGGGGAGCTGTTTTTT. Translating gives CASKEGTSGNTGELFF. V and J are TRBV5-1 and TRBJ2-2; 11 bases match TRBD2. In germline, CDR1 is SGHRS, CDR2 YFSETQ. The V segment lost 6 bases and the J segment 2 bases; nucleotides outside the gene matches: 6. CDR3 length: 16 residues.

The chain combines TRBV5-1 with TRBJ1-2; D possibly corresponds to TRBD1 (6 bases). CDR1 and CDR2 (germline): SGHRS, YFSETQ. V was cut by 6 bases and J by 6 bases, with 18 bases left in between. This CDR3 has 14 amino acids. CDR3 residues: CASKRVRGSDGYTF. The DNA of the CDR3 is TGCGCCAGCAAGAGGGTAAGGGGGTCGGATGGCTACACCTTC. Combining the CDR3 with reference TRBV5-1 and TRBJ1-2 gives the whole variable domain KAGVTQTPRYLIKTRGQQVTLSCSPISGHRSVSWYQQTPGQGLQFLFEYFSETQRNKGNFPGRFSGRQFSNSRSEMNVSTLELGDSALYLCASKRVRGSDGYTFGSGTRLTVV.

This rearrangement joins TRBV10-2 to TRBJ2-7; 8 nucleotides line up with TRBD1. The CDR3 runs 14 residues. The junction had 3 bases not matched to a gene; V was cut back by 3 bases and J by 2 bases. Germline CDR1 is WSHSY and CDR2 is SAAADI. CDR3 sequence reads: CASSDWTGTYEQYF. The CDR3 nucleotides read TGCGCCAGCAGTGATTGGACAGGGACCTACGAGCAGTACTTC.